These 7 T cell receptor beta chains were sequenced from one sample in a study of HIV-infected patients and healthy controls (dated by TCRdb to between 2014 and 2016). The library was produced with 5' RACE. Sequencing instrument: Illumina MiSeq. Using SuperScript III with primers targeting the alpha and beta constant regions, 400 to 550 ng of RNA was reverse transcribed. Alpha and beta chain libraries were generated separately via chain-specific third strand synthesis with multiplexing indices. TCRdb reanalyzed the raw reads on its own, using fastp at Q25 for trimming and MiXCR for clone calling, and kept in-frame beta chains. Every CDR3 protein is listed once, alongside the most common genes and DNA of its rows. The sample includes 10,000 to 11,000 distinct CDR3 sequences, with around 5.4% observed a single time. The ten largest clones add up to roughly 28% of the sample. Follow-up blood from HIV-infected patients was collected roughly three months, about 14 weeks, after antiretroviral therapy began. Since whole blood was used without any cell fractionation, the repertoire reflected all peripheral T cells in unsorted form.

Material: blood, obtained during antiretroviral therapy. These TCRs come from an adult with HIV infection. The donor label of this sample is uncertain.

This clonotype came up many times. V and J are TRBV19 and TRBJ1-5; 9 positions match TRBD1. Per the germline V gene, CDR1 is LNHDA and CDR2 is SQIVND (reference sequence). This CDR3 spans 13 amino acids. The V gene end was trimmed by 8 bases and the J gene end by 7 bases; junction bases not matched to a gene: 6. The CDR3 region has the DNA TGTGCCAGTGCCGGGACAGGGAGACAGCCCCAGCATTTT. Amino acids: CASAGTGRQPQHF.

This clonotype was recorded many times. The genes are TRBV6-6 and TRBJ2-4, with D possibly matching TRBD2 (6 bases). This CDR3 is built from 14 residues. Deletions cut 6 bases from V and 10 bases from J, with 19 bases between. Germline CDR1 is MNHNY and CDR2 is SVGAGI (reference sequence). CDR3 region: CASSPAGPPGIQYF. The CDR3 bases are TGTGCCAGCAGCCCCGCGGGGCCCCCAGGAATTCAGTACTTC.

This clonotype occurred many times. The genes are TRBV7-9 and TRBJ1-1; 9 nucleotides match TRBD1. The germline V gene has CDR1 SEHNR and CDR2 FQNEAQ (reference sequence). V trimming: 5 bases; J trimming: 7 bases; junction bases outside the gene matches: 2. The CDR3 consists of 12 residues. The CDR3: CASSGDRDEAFF. CDR3 DNA sequence: TGTGCCAGCAGCGGGGACAGGGATGAAGCTTTCTTT.

The chain links TRBV18 to TRBJ1-3; a weak D match, TRBD1 (5 bases). Trimming removed 6 bases from V and 2 bases from J, with 14 bases in between. Germline CDR1 and CDR2: KGHSH and LQKENI. CDR3 length equals 15 residues. CDR3 nucleotide sequence: TGTGCCAGCTCCCTCACCCAACAGGCTGGAAACACCATATATTTT. Amino acids: CASSLTQQAGNTIYF.

In this sample, this clonotype turned up many times. The rearrangement joins TRBV18 to TRBJ2-2; D possibly corresponds to TRBD1 (5 bases). The CDR3 runs 14 residues. V lost 6 bases, J lost 5 bases, and 13 bases lay in between. CDR1 is KGHSH and CDR2 is LQKENI in the germline V gene. The CDR3 DNA follows: TGTGCCAGCTCCCAGGAAGGGGCGACCGGGGAGCTGTTTTTT. Protein sequence: CASSQEGATGELFF.

The table lists this clonotype with many counts. The genes are TRBV6-5 and TRBJ2-1; 13 nucleotides line up with TRBD2. Trimming removed 2 bases from V and 6 bases from J; junction bases left unmatched: 4. Germline V gene data show CDR1 as MNHEY and CDR2 as SVGAGI. The CDR3 extends over 16 amino acids. CDR3 nucleotide sequence: TGTGCCAGCAGTTACCCAACTAGCGGGAGGGCCAATGAGCAGTTCTTC. Translating gives CASSYPTSGRANEQFF.

This clonotype was observed at least ten times. This chain connects TRBV19 to TRBJ2-5; 12 nucleotides align to TRBD2. From germline, CDR1 is LNHDA and CDR2 SQIVND (reference sequence). There are 16 residues in the CDR3. V dropped 4 bases and J dropped 2; count of bases not matched to a gene: 5. The CDR3 DNA reads TGTGCCAGTAGTACGAGACTAGCGGGGGATCAAGAGACCCAGTACTTC. This codes for CASSTRLAGDQETQYF.